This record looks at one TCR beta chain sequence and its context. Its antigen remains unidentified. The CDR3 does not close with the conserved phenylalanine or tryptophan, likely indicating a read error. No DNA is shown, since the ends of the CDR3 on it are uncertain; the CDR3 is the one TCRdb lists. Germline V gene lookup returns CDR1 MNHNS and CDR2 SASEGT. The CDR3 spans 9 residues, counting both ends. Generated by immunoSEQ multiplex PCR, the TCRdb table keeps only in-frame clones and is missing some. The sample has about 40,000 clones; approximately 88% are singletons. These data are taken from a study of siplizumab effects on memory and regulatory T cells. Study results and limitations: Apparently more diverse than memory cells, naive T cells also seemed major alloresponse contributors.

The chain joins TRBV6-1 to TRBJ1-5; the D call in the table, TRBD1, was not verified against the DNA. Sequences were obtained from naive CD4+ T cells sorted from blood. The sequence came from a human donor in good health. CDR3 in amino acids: CASRSRDRN.